This T cell receptor (beta chain) comes out of a study of cytomegalovirus exposure and HLA in healthy donors (dated by TCRdb to between 2016 and 2019). Study-wide context: According to a later analysis, one platform produced both the roughly 120 validation repertoires and the roughly 640 repertoires of the first cohort. The study aimed to test whether signatures of past pathogen exposure could be identified by cataloging public T cell receptors. High-throughput TCR immunosequencing, statistical association of individual TCRs with disease status, and machine learning were combined to predict cytomegalovirus infection status. Besides the first cohort of more than 650 subjects, a separate validation cohort made up of around 120 different subjects was used.

The donors belonged to the validation cohort of about 120 subjects, which was separate from the 666-subject first cohort. The library was produced with the immunoSEQ multiplex PCR assay. Turning to the authors' computational methods: A statistical classification framework was built for diagnosing cytomegalovirus status from the catalog of TCR beta chain sequences. TCRdb re-hosts the immuneACCESS table, in-frame sequences only. Its copies lack some clones; in the studies checked, an unresolved V gene accounts for under half of them, and the cause for the rest is not known. For V, J and clone size, that table is used; D and trimming come from the DNA. The sample table lists around 70,000 clones, around 95% of them with a count of one. The ten top clones hold about 3.5% of the sample. For this clone: Its recognized antigen is unknown. No qualities accompany the bases; no much larger clone lies one base away.

Overall study outcomes, separate from this receptor: The authors suggested that the approach could potentially be generalized to other disease states and immunological phenotypes. The classifier was reported to diagnose cytomegalovirus status with high specificity and sensitivity in both the original and validation cohorts. In the study, approximately 160 TCR beta chains were listed as associated with cytomegalovirus. The validation cohort had no HLA typing available for a later analysis, so co-occurrence within that cohort was assessed over all 110 or so repertoires. A later analysis found that TCRs clustered in the first cohort also tended to co-occur in the 120 validation repertoires, with 94% of cluster scores above 0. Most TCR sequences were observed very rarely across donors, whereas some public TCRs were present in many individuals. Three of the identified cytomegalovirus-associated TCR beta chains were confirmed in vitro to be specific for cytomegalovirus antigens.

Via the germline V gene, CDR1 is SNHLY and CDR2 FYNNEI. V is pruned by 8 bases and J by 15 bases, leaving 15 bases of the junction without a gene match. The CDR3 spans 13 residues, from the cysteine through the phenylalanine. The DNA shown is the 39-base CDR3, in frame from base 1. The origin of this receptor is a man aged 18 to 29 in good health and CMV-seronegative. The chain employs TRBV2 and TRBJ2-1; the junction holds 8 bases that match TRBD1. Sequencing was done on a sample of PBMCs. The DNA sequence is given as TGTGCCAGCTGGAGGACTCGAACCGGGACAGGGTTCTTC. It codes for CASWRTRTGTGFF.